These T cell receptor beta chains were read from a single sample in a study of graft-versus-host responses after intestinal transplantation. Produced via immunoSEQ multiplex PCR; TCRdb's table is partial and in-frame only. The data show about 50,000 clones, around 84% seen once. The antigens for these receptors are not known. The specimen comprised unstimulated CD4+ T cells sorted from spleen or lymph node cells, sampled before transplant. These TCRs come from a human donor who was the organ donor for an intestinal transplant. Both conserved end residues are part of each CDR3. Fields, in order: J gene, V gene, D gene, clone size, CDR3 protein, CDR3 DNA. A D gene is named only where the DNA matches it firmly. A clone size is listed for some rows: how often the clone was seen (once, few, many), or a class if it is expanded.

>TRBJ2-7|TRBV4-1|TRBD1|NA
CASSPGQPKSYEQYF
TGCGCCAGCAGCCCGGGACAGCCCAAGTCCTACGAGCAGTACTTC
>TRBJ1-5|TRBV19|NA|NA
CATGQSNQPQHF
TGTGCCACCGGACAGAGTAATCAGCCCCAGCATTTT
>TRBJ1-6|TRBV18|NA|NA
CASSPVGGQIYNSPLHF
TGTGCCAGCTCACCAGTTGGAGGACAGATATATAATTCACCCCTCCACTTT
>TRBJ1-3|TRBV10-2|TRBD1|few
CASSAGTGAGNTIYF
TGCGCCAGCAGTGCAGGGACAGGGGCTGGAAACACCATATATTTT
>TRBJ2-4|TRBV9|NA|NA
CASSEGRPQNIQYF
TGTGCCAGCAGCGAGGGTAGGCCTCAAAACATTCAGTACTTC
>TRBJ2-3|TRBV5-4|NA|NA
CASSPPRGGRDTQYF
TGTGCCAGCAGCCCGCCCAGGGGGGGCCGGGATACGCAGTATTTT
>TRBJ1-6|TRBV27|TRBD1|NA
CASNPTGGYYNSPLHF
TGTGCCAGCAATCCGACAGGGGGCTACTATAATTCACCCCTCCACTTT
>TRBJ2-3|TRBV14|TRBD1|NA
CASSQAQQGLLGTDTQYF
TGTGCCAGCAGCCAAGCCCAACAGGGGCTTCTCGGCACAGATACGCAGTATTTT
>TRBJ2-3|TRBV7-2|NA|NA
CASGRGGASDTQYF
TGTGCCAGCGGCAGAGGGGGAGCCTCAGATACGCAGTATTTT
>TRBJ2-2|TRBV19|TRBD2|NA
CASSRGLAGANTGELFF
TGTGCCAGTAGTAGGGGACTAGCGGGGGCCAACACCGGGGAGCTGTTTTTT
>TRBJ1-3|TRBV6-6|NA|few
CASSYVSGSGNTIYF
TGTGCCAGCAGTTACGTGTCAGGATCTGGAAACACCATATATTTT
>TRBJ2-3|TRBV18|TRBD2|NA
CASSPPRGLAGATSTDTQYF
TGTGCCAGCTCACCACCCAGAGGACTAGCGGGGGCGACTAGCACAGATACGCAGTATTTT
>TRBJ2-3|TRBV5-4|TRBD2|NA
CASSSGLAGGRSDTQYF
TGTGCCAGCAGCTCAGGACTAGCGGGGGGGCGGTCAGATACGCAGTATTTT
>TRBJ1-6|TRBV2|TRBD1|NA
CASSQQGATYNSPLHF
TGTGCCAGCAGTCAACAGGGGGCAACCTATAATTCACCCCTCCACTTT
>TRBJ1-1|TRBV6-6|NA|NA
CASSYSRGRYEAFF
TGTGCCAGCAGTTACTCCAGGGGTCGTTATGAAGCTTTCTTT
>TRBJ1-4|TRBV5-4|NA|NA
CASSFGRGGEKLFF
TGTGCCAGCAGCTTCGGGAGGGGCGGTGAAAAACTGTTTTTT
>TRBJ1-5|TRBV30|NA|NA
CAWSVGASNQPQHF
TGTGCCTGGAGTGTGGGGGCGAGCAATCAGCCCCAGCATTTT
>TRBJ1-2|TRBV5-4|NA|NA
CASSPPGMDNYGYTF
TGTGCCAGCAGTCCACCAGGGATGGATAACTATGGCTACACCTTC
>TRBJ2-2|TRBV5-1|TRBD1|few
CASSFWGTGVTGELFF
TGCGCCAGCAGCTTTTGGGGGACAGGGGTAACCGGGGAGCTGTTTTTT
>TRBJ1-2|TRBV18|TRBD1|NA
CASSPTGGYGYTF
TGTGCCAGCTCACCCACAGGGGGCTATGGCTACACCTTC
>TRBJ1-1|TRBV18|NA|NA
CASSPIGQPTEAFF
TGTGCCAGCTCACCAATTGGGCAGCCCACTGAAGCTTTCTTT
>TRBJ1-1|TRBV7-9|TRBD1|NA
CASSLTGGNTEAFF
TGTGCCAGCAGCTTGACAGGGGGCAACACTGAAGCTTTCTTT
>TRBJ2-5|TRBV15|TRBD2|NA
CATSRVSGGPGYQETQYF
TGTGCCACCAGCAGAGTTAGCGGGGGCCCTGGGTACCAAGAGACCCAGTACTTC
>TRBJ2-1|TRBV19|NA|NA
CASSMGYQAYNEQFF
TGTGCCAGTAGTATGGGCTACCAGGCGTACAATGAGCAGTTCTTC
>TRBJ1-3|TRBV18|TRBD1|NA
CASSRQGQLSGNTIYF
TGTGCCAGCTCACGACAGGGTCAACTCTCTGGAAACACCATATATTTT
>TRBJ2-5|TRBV6-1|TRBD2|NA
CASRSGAPAGTQYF
TGTGCCAGCAGGAGCGGGGCCCCGGCGGGGACCCAGTACTTC
>TRBJ2-1|TRBV5-4|NA|few
CASSSSDHNEQFF
TGTGCCAGCAGCTCTAGCGACCACAATGAGCAGTTCTTC
>TRBJ2-5|TRBV11-3|NA|NA
CASTGGPRETQYF
TGTGCCAGCACCGGGGGGCCGAGGGAGACCCAGTACTTC
>TRBJ1-1|TRBV7-9|NA|NA
CASSLAYRRDAEAFF
TGTGCCAGCAGCTTAGCTTACAGGCGCGACGCTGAAGCTTTCTTT
>TRBJ2-7|TRBV19|NA|NA
CASSINSGPYEQYF
TGTGCCAGTAGTATTAACTCCGGACCCTACGAGCAGTACTTC
>TRBJ2-7|TRBV4-1|NA|few
CASSQDPRYEQYF
TGCGCCAGCAGCCAAGACCCCCGCTACGAGCAGTACTTC
>TRBJ2-7|TRBV7-8|NA|NA
CASSLAQGPTYEQYF
TGTGCCAGCAGCTTAGCCCAGGGTCCGACCTACGAGCAGTACTTC
>TRBJ2-1|TRBV7-6|NA|NA
CASSLQNEQFF
TGTGCCAGCAGCTTACAGAATGAGCAGTTCTTC
>TRBJ2-3|TRBV7-2|NA|NA
CASSLVFSSGTQYF
TGTGCCAGCAGCTTAGTTTTCTCATCTGGTACGCAGTATTTT
>TRBJ1-1|TRBV14|NA|NA
CASSQARHNTEAFF
TGTGCCAGCAGCCAAGCCAGACATAACACTGAAGCTTTCTTT
>TRBJ1-2|TRBV5-6|TRBD1|NA
CASSSGQGARGYTF
TGTGCCAGCAGCTCGGGACAGGGGGCGCGGGGCTACACCTTC
>TRBJ2-2|TRBV11-2|TRBD1|NA
CASSLKTGGTVTGELFF
TGTGCCAGCAGCCTCAAGACAGGGGGCACGGTCACCGGGGAGCTGTTTTTT
>TRBJ2-7|TRBV7-2|NA|NA
CASSFSFYEQYF
TGTGCCAGCAGCTTTTCTTTCTACGAGCAGTACTTC
>TRBJ2-3|TRBV9|NA|NA
CASSVASRGSTDTQYF
TGTGCCAGCAGCGTAGCTAGTCGGGGTAGCACAGATACGCAGTATTTT
>TRBJ1-2|TRBV28|TRBD1|NA
CASSFFSRGQNYGYTF
TGTGCCAGCAGTTTTTTTTCCAGGGGGCAGAACTATGGCTACACCTTC